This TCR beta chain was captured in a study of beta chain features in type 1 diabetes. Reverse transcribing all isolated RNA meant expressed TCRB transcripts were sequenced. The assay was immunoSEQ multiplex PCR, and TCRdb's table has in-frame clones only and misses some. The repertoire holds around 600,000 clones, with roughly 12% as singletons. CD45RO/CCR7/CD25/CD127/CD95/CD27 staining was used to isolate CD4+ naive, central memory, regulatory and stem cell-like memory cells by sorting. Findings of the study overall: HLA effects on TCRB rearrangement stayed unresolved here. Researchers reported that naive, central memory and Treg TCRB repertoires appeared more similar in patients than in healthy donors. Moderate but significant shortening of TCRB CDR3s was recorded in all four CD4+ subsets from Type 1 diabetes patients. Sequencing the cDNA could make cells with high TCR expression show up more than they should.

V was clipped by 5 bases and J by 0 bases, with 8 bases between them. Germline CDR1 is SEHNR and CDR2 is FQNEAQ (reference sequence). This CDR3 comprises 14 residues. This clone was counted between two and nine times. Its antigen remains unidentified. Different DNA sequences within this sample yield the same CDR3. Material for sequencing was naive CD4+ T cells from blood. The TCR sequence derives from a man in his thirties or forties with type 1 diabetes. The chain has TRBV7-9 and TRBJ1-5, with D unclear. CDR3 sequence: CASSPTGSNQPQHF. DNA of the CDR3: TGTGCCAGCAGCCCCACGGGTAGCAATCAGCCCCAGCATTTT.